Sequencing of this T cell receptor beta chain was carried out in a study of T cell responses to AZD1222 COVID-19 vaccine. Trimming cost V 2 bases and J 6 bases, with 19 bases left between them. In germline, CDR1 is SEHNR, CDR2 FQNEAQ (reference sequence). This CDR3 comprises 17 residues. TCRdb's table, derived via immunoSEQ multiplex PCR, lists solely in-frame clones and lacks some. The repertoire holds 70,000 or so clones, with around 80% as singletons. The sequence was obtained from an adult in good health. The specimen was peripheral blood, collected on day 0 of AZD1222 vaccination. The chain joins TRBV7-9 to TRBJ2-2, with D tentatively TRBD1 (5 bases). CDR3 DNA: TGTGCCAGCAGCTTATTTGTGGGGCGGAATAAACCCGGGGAGCTGTTTTTT. This encodes CASSLFVGRNKPGELFF.